The 19 T cell receptor beta chains below all came from one sample that was sequenced in a study of regulatory T cells in long-lasting Graves disease. The sample's time point: newly diagnosed GD, antithyroid drugs for less than 3 months. Scientists built the TCR library using RNA that was extracted from PBMCs. Assembly of TCR beta libraries relied on iRepertoire HTBI primers together with Arm-PCR of CDR3 regions. TCRdb processed the multiplex PCR reads anew with MiXCR; each CDR3 protein has one entry. The sample includes hundreds of thousands of distinct CDR3 sequences, roughly 13% seen only once; the top ten take about 10%. In addition, the sample was reused for a study of T cells in Graves' hyperthyroidism and ophthalmopathy.

The sequencing used peripheral blood mononuclear cells (PBMCs), collected at new diagnosis, from a patient treated with antithyroid drugs. The receptors stem from a man aged 25-45 years with Graves disease.

This clonotype was detected ten times or more. The gene calls are TRBV12-3 or TRBV12-4 and TRBJ1-3; D is uncertain. This CDR3 is built from 20 residues. V lost 6 bases to trimming and J lost 4 bases, with 31 bases between them. The CDR3 DNA follows: TGTGCCAGCAGCCCGTCCCGACGACCAATTCCCGACCAAAAGGGAAACACCATATATTTT. Translating gives CASSPSRRPIPDQKGNTIYF.

In this sample, this clonotype turned up a few times. J is TRBJ1-1 and V is TRBV15; 10 nucleotides match TRBD1. V gave up 5 bases and J gave up 6 bases; unmatched junction bases: 12. CDR1 and CDR2 from the germline V gene are LNHNV and YYDKDF (reference sequence). The CDR3 loop spans 16 amino acids. CDR3 coding DNA: TGTGCCACCAGCCTAACCGGGACAGGGGTCGGCTCTGAAGCTTTCTTT. Translation: CATSLTGTGVGSEAFF.

In its sample, this clonotype was seen many times. The rearrangement uses TRBV27 and TRBJ2-1; TRBD1 matches 11 bases. With 7 bases clipped from V and 7 bases from J, the junction kept 12 bases outside the gene matches. Germline V gene lookup returns CDR1 MNHEY and CDR2 SMNVEV (reference sequence). The CDR3 is 16 residues long. In DNA, the CDR3 is TGTGCCAGCATCAGTTTGTCGGACAGGGGGCGGAATGAGCAGTTCTTC. Its translation is CASISLSDRGRNEQFF.

This clonotype occurred many times. The rearrangement links TRBV7-2 to TRBJ1-4; no firm D call. The V gene lost 1 base and the J gene lost 11 bases, with 14 bases spanning the gap. Per the germline V gene, CDR1 is SGHTA and CDR2 is FQGNSA. The CDR3 spans 14 residues. CDR3 sequence reads: CASSLGPLDDKLFF. CDR3 bases: TGTGCCAGCAGCTTAGGCCCCCTAGACGACAAACTGTTTTTT.

This clonotype was counted only a few times. The junction departs from germline at one end; a sequencing error may be responsible. The rearrangement joins TRBV11-2 to TRBJ2-7; 9 bases map to TRBD1. The germline CDR1 and CDR2 sequences are SGHAT and FQNNGV. The CDR3 runs to 12 residues. DNA of the CDR3: TGTGCCAGCAGCCCAGGGACAGGGCGTTTAAACTTC. Protein: CASSPGTGRLNF. The full variable domain, completed using reference TRBV11-2 and TRBJ2-7, is EAGVAQSPRYKIIEKRQSVAFWCNPISGHATLYWYQQILGQGPKLLIQFQNNGVVDDSQLPKDRFSAERLKGVDSTLKIQPAKLEDSAVYLCASSPGTGRLNFGPGTRLTVT.

This clonotype was detected ten times or more. The gene calls are TRBV12-3 or TRBV12-4 and TRBJ1-2; no firm D call. Deletions cut 6 bases from V and 7 bases from J, with 12 bases between. This CDR3 is 12 amino acids long. CDR3 region: CASSPGGRGYTF. The CDR3 nucleotides are TGTGCCAGCAGCCCCGGCGGGCGTGGCTACACCTTC.

This clonotype was counted many times. This chain uses TRBV3-1 with TRBJ2-2; no firm D call. The V gene lost 0 bases and the J gene lost 0 bases, with 8 bases spanning the gap. CDR1 LGHDT and CDR2 YNNKEL come from the germline V gene (reference sequence). This CDR3 is built from 16 residues. The DNA for the CDR3 is TGTGCCAGCAGCCAAGACAGGCTATCGAACACCGGGGAGCTGTTTTTT. Protein: CASSQDRLSNTGELFF.

Only a few counts were recorded for this clonotype. With a much larger clone just one base away, this may be a read error. CDR3 nucleotide sequence: TGTGCCAGCAGTTGGGCGGAGATCTTCTATGGCTACACCTTC. It yields the protein CASSWAEIFYGYTF. The chain recombines TRBV28 with TRBJ1-2; D remains unclear. Germline assignment: CDR1 MDHEN and CDR2 SYDVKM. V was shortened by 4 bases and J by 4 bases, with 13 bases between the two germline ends. This CDR3 comprises 14 residues.

This clonotype has ten or more counts. The rearrangement uses TRBV29-1 and TRBJ1-1; no clear D gene. With 4 bases removed from V and 6 bases from J, the gap between germline ends came to 18 bases. The CDR3 extends over 14 amino acids. From germline, CDR1 is SQVTM and CDR2 ANQGSEA. The CDR3 loop is CSVGARPSGAEAFF. In DNA, the CDR3 is TGCAGCGTTGGTGCCCGCCCCTCCGGGGCTGAAGCTTTCTTT.

This clonotype was seen a few times. This chain joins TRBV5-1 and TRBJ2-5, with D maybe TRBD2 (5 bases). Trimming took off 0 bases at V and 2 bases at J, with 17 bases between the two ends. The CDR3 contains 17 residues. The V gene's germline CDR1 is SGHRS and CDR2 YFSETQ. Here the CDR3 DNA reads TGCGCCAGCAGCTTGGTGGTGCCGTTAGCGAGACAAGAGACCCAGTACTTC. It encodes CASSLVVPLARQETQYF.

The sample holds many counts of this clonotype. The J gene is TRBJ2-1, the V gene TRBV12-3 or TRBV12-4; D gene ambiguous. CDR3 length: 13 residues. V dropped 1 base and J dropped 9 bases, with 10 bases sitting between them. The CDR3 loop reads CASSLGSLGEQFF. As DNA, the CDR3 is TGTGCCAGCAGTTTAGGTTCCCTTGGTGAGCAGTTCTTC.

Details on this clonotype: The missing conserved phenylalanine or tryptophan at the end of this CDR3 makes a read error likely. V and J are TRBV25-1 and TRBJ2-1; 8 bases match TRBD1. CDR3 length: 19 amino acids. Trimming took 4 bases from V and 5 from J; bases not matched to a gene: 19. Germline CDR1 is MGHDK and CDR2 is SYGVNS. The CDR3 region has the DNA TGTGCCAGCAGTGCAGCCGGGACAGGAGACCCTAGCGAGGACAATGAGCAGTTCCTC. It translates to CASSAAGTGDPSEDNEQFL.

This clonotype was counted ten times or more. The chain carries TRBV2 and TRBJ2-1; 8 bases are shared with TRBD2. The CDR3 length is 15 residues. Trimming at V came to 1 base and at J to 7 bases, leaving 6 bases not matched to a gene. CDR1 is SNHLY, CDR2 FYNNEI, per germline. The CDR3, as DNA: TGTGCCAGCAGTGAAGTAGCGGGAATGGGTAATGAGCAGTTCTTC. Its protein product is CASSEVAGMGNEQFF.

V is TRBV12-3 or TRBV12-4 and J is TRBJ2-6; D possibly corresponds to TRBD2 (5 bases). Trimming took off 3 bases at V and 4 bases at J, with 10 bases between the two ends. The CDR3 length is 15 residues. The CDR3 sequence: CASSFEGSGANVLTF. Written as DNA, the CDR3 is TGTGCCAGCAGTTTCGAGGGCTCGGGGGCCAACGTCCTGACTTTC.

This clonotype was picked up many times. The V gene is TRBV5-1, the J gene TRBJ2-1, with 15 bases fitting TRBD2. V was clipped by 4 bases and J by 8 bases; unmatched bases: 4. Germline V gene lookup returns CDR1 SGHRS and CDR2 YFSETQ. The CDR3 spans 15 residues. CDR3 region: CASSGLAGGFDEQFF. CDR3 bases: TGCGCCAGCAGCGGACTAGCGGGAGGGTTCGATGAGCAGTTCTTC.

At least ten counts were recorded for this clonotype. The CDR3 region is CASRTGLAGELFF. CDR3 bases: TGTGCCAGCCGAACTGGGCTGGCCGGGGAGCTGTTTTTT. The rearrangement links TRBV11-2 to TRBJ2-2; D remains ambiguous. The germline CDR1 and CDR2 sequences are SGHAT and FQNNGV. The CDR3 runs 13 residues. The V and J ends lost 8 bases and 6 bases respectively, with 13 bases between them.

This clonotype was counted a few times. This chain links TRBV6-1 with TRBJ2-7; a possible D gene is TRBD2 (5 bases). CDR1 is MNHNS, CDR2 SASEGT, per germline. Trimming took 8 bases from V and 5 from J, leaving 19 bases between them. This CDR3 has 14 amino acids. DNA for the CDR3: TGTGCCAGCGGGTTAGACACCTTCGGGGACGAGCAGTACTTC. Translated: CASGLDTFGDEQYF.

The rearrangement links TRBV20-1 to TRBJ2-7, with 9 bases aligning to TRBD2. V lost 7 bases, J lost 3 bases, and 7 bases stayed unmatched. CDR3 length equals 13 residues. CDR1 and CDR2 from the germline V gene are DFQATT and SNEGSKA (reference sequence). CDR3 sequence: CSVPSGVVYEQYF. In DNA, the CDR3 is TGCAGTGTCCCTAGCGGGGTCGTCTACGAGCAGTACTTC.

This clonotype was found many times. The V call is TRBV12-3 or TRBV12-4, the J call TRBJ2-7; D unclear. Trimming removed 3 bases at V and 5 bases at J, with 11 bases between. CDR3 length: 13 residues. The chain's CDR3 is CASSFLQDHEQYF. DNA for the CDR3: TGTGCCAGCAGTTTCCTCCAGGACCACGAGCAGTACTTC.